The rows below give T cell receptor beta chains drawn from one sample of a study of blood T cell repertoires in COVID-19. Clones were sequenced by immunoSEQ multiplex PCR, and TCRdb holds only the in-frame ones, with some missing. The sample records around 250,000 clones, about 81% being singletons. Sequenced: PBMCs or T cells enriched from blood (not recorded which). The source of these receptors is a man aged 25-40 years with acute COVID-19. The CDR3 runs from the conserved cysteine through the conserved F or W. A D gene is named only where the DNA matches it firmly. The size field is filled for only some rows; it gives once, few, many or a size class.

>NA|TRBV5-5|TRBJ1-5|TRBD1
CASSLETGGTGNNQPQHF
TGTGCCAGCAGCTTGGAAACAGGGGGGACGGGAAACAATCAGCCCCAGCATTTT
>NA|TRBV29-1|TRBJ1-2|NA
CSAEGDGGYGYTF
TGCAGCGCCGAGGGGGACGGTGGCTATGGCTACACCTTC
>NA|TRBV9|TRBJ2-1|NA
CASSVAEGAQFF
TGTGCCAGCAGCGTAGCTGAAGGAGCGCAGTTCTTC
>NA|TRBV7-9|TRBJ2-2|NA
CASSYRDSGTGELFF
TGTGCCAGCAGCTACAGGGATTCGGGCACCGGGGAGCTGTTTTTT
>NA|TRBV6-5|TRBJ1-2|NA
CASSYSSGGLGYGYTF
TGTGCCAGCAGTTACTCGAGTGGAGGGCTCGGGTATGGCTACACCTTC
>NA|TRBV7-8|TRBJ1-5|NA
CASSLSGQRNQPQHF
TGTGCCAGCAGCTTATCCGGACAGAGGAATCAGCCCCAGCATTTT
>NA|TRBV7-9|TRBJ2-1|TRBD2
CASSSPGTSGNEQFF
TGTGCCAGCAGCAGCCCCGGGACTAGCGGCAATGAGCAGTTCTTC
>NA|TRBV6-5|TRBJ1-3|NA
CASSPDFSGNTIYF
TGTGCCAGCAGCCCCGACTTCTCTGGAAACACCATATATTTT
>NA|TRBV6-4|TRBJ2-1|TRBD2
CASSDGLASEQFF
TGTGCCAGCAGTGATGGACTAGCCAGTGAGCAGTTCTTC
>NA|TRBV6-5|TRBJ1-2|TRBD1
CASSYSGQDRGYTF
TGTGCCAGCAGTTACTCCGGACAGGACCGGGGCTACACCTTC
>NA|TRBV6-5|TRBJ2-1|TRBD2
CASSFGLEYGNEQFF
TGTGCCAGCAGTTTTGGACTAGAGTACGGCAATGAGCAGTTCTTC
>NA|TRBV5-1|TRBJ1-2|TRBD1
CASSLGTGGYTF
TGTGCCAGCAGCTTGGGGACAGGAGGCTACACCTTC
>NA|TRBV4-2|TRBJ1-2|NA
CASSQEGDGYTF
TGTGCCAGCAGCCAAGAAGGGGATGGCTACACCTTC
>once|TRBV5-1|TRBJ1-1|NA
CASSFEGDTEAFF
TGCGCCAGCAGCTTTGAAGGGGACACTGAAGCTTTCTTT
>NA|TRBV5-4|TRBJ1-1|NA
CASSLRGAAEAFF
TGTGCCAGCAGCTTACGGGGGGCGGCTGAAGCTTTCTTT
>NA|TRBV20-1|TRBJ2-3|NA
CSASQPVLSLTDTQYF
TGCAGTGCTAGTCAGCCGGTGCTTAGCCTCACAGATACGCAGTATTTT
>NA|TRBV24-1|TRBJ2-5|NA
CATSDRGAGETQYF
TGTGCCACCAGTGATCGGGGGGCGGGAGAGACCCAGTACTTC
>NA|TRBV19|TRBJ2-1|TRBD2
CASSTLAGGGAYNEQFF
TGTGCCAGTAGTACATTAGCGGGGGGCGGGGCCTACAATGAGCAGTTCTTC
>NA|TRBV19|TRBJ1-4|NA
CASTTQGANEKLFF
TGTGCCAGTACAACACAGGGCGCTAATGAAAAACTGTTTTTT
>NA|TRBV7-9|TRBJ2-3|NA
CAVRVSAGQYF
TGTGCAGTGAGGGTCTCCGCCGGGCAGTATTTT
>NA|TRBV27|TRBJ2-3|TRBD2
CASSHPAGDTDTQYF
TGTGCCAGCAGTCATCCCGCGGGGGACACAGATACGCAGTATTTT
>NA|TRBV6-5|TRBJ2-2|TRBD1
CASSSQGARSTGELFF
TGTGCCAGCAGTTCTCAGGGGGCGCGATCGACCGGGGAGCTGTTTTTT
>NA|TRBV19|TRBJ1-2|NA
CATNSRGGYGYTF
TGTGCCACAAATTCCAGGGGTGGCTATGGCTACACCTTC
>NA|TRBV6-5|TRBJ1-5|TRBD1
CASRRQGVSAQHF
TGTGCCAGCAGAAGACAGGGGGTGTCAGCCCAGCATTTT
>NA|TRBV5-4|TRBJ1-2|NA
CASPGIHGYTF
TGTGCCAGCCCGGGGATACACGGCTACACCTTC
>few|TRBV29-1|TRBJ1-1|TRBD1
CSDGIGTGITEAFF
TGCAGTGATGGGATCGGGACAGGGATCACTGAAGCTTTCTTT
>NA|TRBV9|TRBJ1-3|NA
CASSTAGHGGNTIYF
TGTGCCAGCAGCACCGCCGGACATGGAGGAAACACCATATATTTT
>NA|TRBV7-3|TRBJ2-1|TRBD2
CASSLSLGRGGNEQFF
TGTGCCAGCAGCTTAAGCCTCGGGAGGGGGGGTAATGAGCAGTTCTTC
>NA|TRBV27|TRBJ2-2|NA
CASTLLGGAAFGELFF
TGTGCCAGCACACTCCTTGGAGGGGCCGCGTTTGGGGAGCTGTTTTTT
>NA|TRBV27|TRBJ2-3|NA
CASRGVFSFSAGQNLMSTDTQYF
TGTGCCAGCAGGGGAGTTTTTTCCTTCTCTGCGGGACAGAACCTTATGAGCACAGATACGCAGTATTTT
>NA|TRBV27|TRBJ1-1|NA
CASSLFRNTEAFF
TGTGCCAGCAGTTTATTTCGGAACACTGAAGCTTTCTTT
>few|TRBV5-1|TRBJ1-2|NA
CASSDTGPRGYTF
TGCGCCAGCAGTGATACAGGGCCCAGGGGCTACACCTTC
>NA|TRBV6-5|TRBJ1-1|NA
CASIGELNTEAFF
TGTGCCAGCATCGGAGAGTTGAACACTGAAGCTTTCTTT
>NA|TRBV19|TRBJ2-1|TRBD2
CASSLIAGELYDEQFF
TGTGCCAGTAGTCTTATAGCGGGGGAGCTCTACGATGAGCAGTTCTTC